Below, 7 T cell receptor beta chains from the same sample are listed, as sequenced in a study of OX40 agonist ivuxolimab in advanced cancers. The protocol was immunoSEQ multiplex PCR, while the TCRdb copy is restricted to in-frame clones and leaves out a portion. The sample carries roughly 71,000 clones, approximately 89% recorded once. The sequences come from CD4+ or CD8+ T cells sorted from blood, collected in a trial of the OX40 agonist ivuxolimab. These receptors all stem from an adult with an advanced solid tumor such as melanoma, head and neck, liver or kidney cancer.

The chain combines TRBV5-4 with TRBJ1-2, with unresolved D. Germline-derived CDR1 and CDR2 are SGHNT and YYREEE (reference sequence). The germline V and J ends were trimmed by 3 bases and 1 base, with 7 bases remaining between them. This CDR3 is built from 13 residues. The CDR3 here is CASSSPINYGYTF. In nucleotides, the CDR3 is TGTGCCAGCAGCTCACCGATTAACTATGGCTACACCTTC.

This rearrangement joins TRBV7-3 to TRBJ2-2; 10 bases match TRBD1. The trim removed 4 bases at V and 4 bases at J, leaving 9 bases unmatched. The CDR3 length is 17 residues. CDR1 and CDR2 (germline): SGHTA, FQGTGA. CDR3 in amino acids: CASSSPRQGAGTGELFF. CDR3 DNA sequence: TGTGCCAGCAGCTCCCCCCGACAGGGGGCAGGCACCGGGGAGCTGTTTTTT. Full variable domain (missing parts from reference TRBV7-3 and TRBJ2-2): GAGVSQTPSNKVTEKGKYVELRCDPISGHTALYWYRQSLGQGPEFLIYFQGTGAADDSGLPNDRFFAVRPEGSVSTLKIQRTERGDSAVYLCASSSPRQGAGTGELFFGEGSRLTVL.

V and J are TRBV20-1 and TRBJ1-1; no clear D gene. V lost 6 bases and J 2 bases, leaving 4 bases between the germline ends. Germline V gene data show CDR1 as DFQATT and CDR2 as SNEGSKA (reference sequence). The CDR3 has 10 residues. The CDR3 region is CSAFNTEAFF. The CDR3 DNA sequence: TGCAGTGCCTTTAACACTGAAGCTTTCTTT.

The CDR3 reads CASSFGDLNEKLFF. As DNA, the CDR3 is TGCGCCAGCAGCTTTGGGGACCTTAATGAAAAACTGTTTTTT. This sequence joins TRBV5-1 and TRBJ1-4, with D perhaps TRBD1 (5 bases). Germline assignment: CDR1 SGHRS and CDR2 YFSETQ. V was cut by 2 bases and J by 4 bases, with 9 bases left in between. This CDR3 comprises 14 residues.

This clone has a single count. The chain carries TRBV7-7 and TRBJ2-2; the D gene is possibly TRBD2 (7 bases). Germline V CDR1 and CDR2: SSHAT, FNYEAQ (reference sequence). The CDR3 has 16 residues. Trimming removed 1 base from V and 0 bases from J, with 9 bases in between. The CDR3 nucleotides read TGTGCCAGCAGCTTAGTCGGGGGGCCGAACACCGGGGAGCTGTTTTTT. It codes for CASSLVGGPNTGELFF.

This clone was counted a single time. The chain has TRBV5-4 and TRBJ2-4; D tentatively reads TRBD1 or TRBD2 (5 bases each). This CDR3 is 15 amino acids long. Germline V gene sequence: CDR1 SGHNT, CDR2 YYREEE (reference sequence). Between the trimmed V and J ends, which lost 4 bases and 0 bases, there was a span of 11 bases. This CDR3 is CASSPTGTAKNIQYF. In DNA form, the CDR3 reads TGTGCCAGCAGCCCAACCGGGACAGCCAAAAACATTCAGTACTTC.

This rearrangement joins TRBV6-5 to TRBJ1-2, with TRBD1 as a possible D gene (6 bases). The germline V gene encodes CDR1 MNHEY and CDR2 SVGAGI. Trimming pared 5 bases from V and 8 bases from J, leaving 12 bases between. The CDR3 extends over 12 amino acids. CDR3 sequence reads: CASSPTGLGYTF. CDR3 nucleotide sequence: TGTGCCAGCAGTCCCACAGGGCTCGGCTACACCTTC.